These 5 T cell receptor beta chains share one sample of origin, sequenced in a study of TIL therapy for anti-PD-1-resistant metastatic lung cancer. The sample's time point: pre-treatment sample, taken before nivolumab and TIL therapy. Pleural nodules or supraclavicular lymph nodes made up most of the excised metastases sampled. The immunoSEQ assay was v3. Profiled with immunoSEQ multiplex PCR; TCRdb holds only in-frame clones, not every one. The sample includes about 100,000 clones, 65% seen only once; the top ten take about a tenth. The sequencing used tumor tissue, collected at baseline. These receptors were obtained from a person aged 25 to 80 with non-small cell lung cancer.

This chain uses TRBV7-2 with TRBJ2-7; 8 nucleotides line up with TRBD1. This CDR3 has 15 amino acids. Trimming removed 5 bases from V and 3 bases from J; junction bases left unmatched: 9. Germline V gene lookup returns CDR1 SGHTA and CDR2 FQGNSA. The CDR3: CASSTHSTGVYEQYF. CDR3 coding DNA: TGTGCCAGCAGCACCCACTCGACAGGGGTCTACGAGCAGTACTTC.

This clone was counted only a few times. J is TRBJ2-6 and V is TRBV6-2 or TRBV6-3, with no clear D. The CDR3 has 15 residues. V dropped 5 bases and J dropped 2 bases, with 10 bases sitting between them. Germline V gene sequence: CDR1 MNHEY, CDR2 SVGEGT. The CDR3, as DNA: TGTGCCAGCAGTGCGATCGTACCTGGGGCCAACGTCCTGACTTTC. Protein sequence: CASSAIVPGANVLTF.

This rearrangement joins TRBV28 to TRBJ2-3, with D perhaps being TRBD1 or TRBD2 (5 bases each). The CDR3 length is 14 residues. The V gene lost 7 bases and the J gene lost 6 bases, with 17 bases spanning the gap. Per the germline V gene, CDR1 is MDHEN and CDR2 is SYDVKM. The CDR3 loop is CASTLVGEWDTQYF. CDR3 coding DNA: TGTGCCAGCACCTTGGTGGGGGAATGGGATACGCAGTATTTT.

The J gene is TRBJ2-1, the V gene TRBV5-5; TRBD2 matches 8 bases. Germline values: CDR1 SGHKS, CDR2 YYEKEE (reference sequence). The CDR3 has 16 residues. J lost 3 bases, V lost 4 bases, and 9 bases had no gene match. CDR3 nucleotide sequence: TGTGCCAGCAGCCTGTCCCCTAGCGGGCACTACAATGAGCAGTTCTTC. Its protein is CASSLSPSGHYNEQFF.

This chain connects TRBV7-2 to TRBJ2-2; TRBD1 agrees at 12 bases. Per the germline V gene, CDR1 is SGHTA and CDR2 is FQGNSA. Losses at the gene ends were 5 bases for V and 7 bases for J; bases not matched to a gene: 11. The CDR3 consists of 17 residues. In DNA form, the CDR3 reads TGTGCCAGCAGCAGCGACCGGGACAGGGGGCGAGGCGGGGAGCTGTTTTTT. Protein: CASSSDRDRGRGGELFF.